The 27 T cell receptor beta chains below all came from one sample that was sequenced in a study of CD8+ T cells in alopecia areata. This sample's treatment: oral pan-JAK inhibitor, 5-10 mg twice daily. Reverse transcribed after extraction, RNA yielded cDNA as the sequencing template. Only in-frame clones appear in the TCRdb table, and some are missing; sequencing was by immunoSEQ multiplex PCR. The table has 90,000 or so clones, around 44% seen once. Sequenced here: CD8+ T cells sorted from blood, sampled at week 24, from a patient treated with tofacitinib. The receptor set was obtained from a human donor with alopecia areata.

This CDR3 reads CASSYSREGIQPQHF. The CDR3 DNA reads TGTGCCAGCAGTTACTCGAGGGAGGGTATTCAGCCCCAGCATTTT. The rearrangement uses TRBV6-6 and TRBJ1-5; D unclear. Germline CDR1 MNHNY, CDR2 SVGAGI (reference sequence). V was clipped by 0 bases and J by 6 bases, with 12 bases between them. CDR3 length equals 15 residues.

The gene calls are TRBV4-1 and TRBJ2-7; D is possibly TRBD1 (5 bases). This CDR3 has 12 amino acids. Germline CDR1 and CDR2: MGHRA and YSYEKL. Trimming removed 8 bases from V and 0 bases from J, with 8 bases in between. The DNA of the CDR3 is TGCGCCAGCTCGGACAACTCCTACGAGCAGTACTTC. Translation: CASSDNSYEQYF.

This clone was picked up a small number of times. Within the sample, other DNA sequences also encode this same CDR3. The chain recombines TRBV29-1 with TRBJ2-1; D is ambiguous. This CDR3 has 11 residues. Germline CDR1 SQVTM, CDR2 ANQGSEA. Trimming removed 3 bases at V and 4 bases at J, with 4 bases between. DNA for the CDR3: TGCAGCGTTGACGCGTACAATGAGCAGTTCTTC. Translating it yields CSVDAYNEQFF.

This clone was picked up a small number of times. The V call is TRBV27, the J call TRBJ2-7, with TRBD1 identical over 10 bases. The CDR3 is 12 residues long. Trimming at V came to 4 bases and at J to 11 bases, leaving 5 bases not matched to a gene. CDR1 and CDR2 (germline): MNHEY, SMNVEV (reference sequence). Written as DNA, the CDR3 is TGTGCCAGCAGTTCGGGACAGGGGTTGGAGTACTTC. It codes for CASSSGQGLEYF.

The CDR3 spells CASSGRSGGDTGTFF. Here the CDR3 DNA reads TGCGCCAGCAGCGGACGCAGTGGGGGCGACACTGGAACTTTCTTT. The rearrangement joins TRBV5-1 to TRBJ1-1; possibly TRBD1 for D (6 bases). Looked up from germline, CDR1 is SGHRS and CDR2 is YFSETQ. V shed 4 bases and J shed 12 bases, with 25 bases lying between them. CDR3 length: 15 amino acids. Supplemented by reference TRBV5-1 and TRBJ1-1, the full variable domain reads KAGVTQTPRYLIKTRGQQVTLSCSPISGHRSVSWYQQTPGQGLQFLFEYFSETQRNKGNFPGRFSGRQFSNSRSEMNVSTLELGDSALYLCASSGRSGGDTGTFFGQGTRLTVV.

This clone has a handful of counts. The V gene is TRBV19, the J gene TRBJ2-7, with 8 bases identical to TRBD1. CDR3 length: 15 amino acids. J gave up 2 bases and V 4 bases, and 7 bases lay outside the gene matches. CDR1 and CDR2 from the germline V gene are LNHDA and SQIVND (reference sequence). CDR3 sequence (DNA): TGTGCCAGTAGTACAAGACAGGGGCCGGCCTACGAGCAGTACTTC. Its protein product is CASSTRQGPAYEQYF.

The chain has TRBV7-9 and TRBJ2-3; D is perhaps TRBD1 (6 bases). CDR1 is SEHNR and CDR2 is FQNEAQ in the germline V gene (reference sequence). Trimming removed 4 bases from V and 9 bases from J, with 14 bases in between. The CDR3 consists of 13 residues. The chain's CDR3 is CASSSRGTPTQYF. Written as DNA, the CDR3 is TGTGCCAGCAGCTCCAGGGGAACACCAACGCAGTATTTT.

The chain links TRBV29-1 to TRBJ1-3; no definite D call. Trimming cost V 5 bases and J 2 bases, with 13 bases left between them. Germline CDR1 and CDR2: SQVTM and ANQGSEA. The CDR3 totals 14 residues. The CDR3 region has the DNA TGCAGCGTTCGGTCCCCAGCAGCTGGAAACACCATATATTTT. Protein sequence: CSVRSPAAGNTIYF.

The chain links TRBV6-5 to TRBJ2-5; D is perhaps TRBD2 (5 bases). The CDR3 spans 14 residues. Trimming stripped 2 bases from V and 7 bases from J, with 14 bases between. CDR1 is MNHEY and CDR2 is SVGAGI in the germline V gene. CDR3 nucleotides: TGTGCCAGCAGTTACGAAGGCCCCGAGGGGACCCAGTACTTC. Translation: CASSYEGPEGTQYF.

This clone was detected only a few times. The genes are TRBV4-1 and TRBJ2-7, with 7 positions matching TRBD1. The V segment lost 1 base and the J segment 4 bases; nucleotides outside the gene matches: 7. Germline values: CDR1 MGHRA, CDR2 YSYEKL. CDR3 length: 15 residues. CDR3 sequence: CASSQAGGLEYEQYF. CDR3 in DNA: TGCGCCAGCAGCCAAGCAGGGGGTTTGGAATACGAGCAGTACTTC.

The chain has TRBV5-6 and TRBJ2-7, with 8 bases lining up with TRBD1. The CDR3 is 14 amino acids. J gave up 4 bases and V 4 bases, and 7 bases lay outside the gene matches. The germline V gene encodes CDR1 SGHDT and CDR2 YYEEEE. CDR3 sequence reads: CASSQETGVYEQYF. The CDR3 DNA reads as TGTGCCAGCAGCCAAGAGACAGGGGTTTACGAGCAGTACTTC.

The chain employs TRBV30 and TRBJ2-7, with TRBD1 as a possible D gene (6 bases). CDR1 and CDR2 from the germline V gene are GTSNPN and SVGIG (reference sequence). V was clipped by 5 bases and J by 2 bases, with 7 bases between them. The CDR3 runs 11 residues. The CDR3 spells CAWGGPYEQYF. The CDR3 DNA is TGTGCCTGGGGGGGCCCCTACGAGCAGTACTTC.

The count of this clone is one. This chain links TRBV13 with TRBJ2-7, with D possibly being TRBD1 (8 bases). Germline V lookup: CDR1 PRHDT, CDR2 FYEKMQ (reference sequence). Trimming cost V 6 bases and J 5 bases, with 17 bases left between them. The CDR3 loop spans 14 amino acids. CDR3 coding DNA: TGTGCCAGCAGTTCCAGGACAGGGACTAACGAGCAGTACTTC. This encodes CASSSRTGTNEQYF.

The chain is built from TRBV27 and TRBJ2-2; D might be TRBD1 (6 bases). Germline V gene lookup returns CDR1 MNHEY and CDR2 SMNVEV (reference sequence). Trimming shortened V by 3 bases and J by 0 bases, and 8 bases separated the two germline ends. The CDR3 is made up of 15 amino acids. CDR3 DNA: TGTGCCAGCAGTTTGCGACAGGCGAACACCGGGGAGCTGTTTTTT. The encoded protein is CASSLRQANTGELFF.

The V call is TRBV2, the J call TRBJ2-7; D unclear. The CDR3 totals 12 residues. Trimming removed 6 bases from V and 5 bases from J, with 11 bases in between. The V gene's germline CDR1 is SNHLY and CDR2 FYNNEI. The CDR3 protein is CASRVGRNEQYF. The CDR3 DNA reads TGTGCCAGCAGGGTGGGCCGAAACGAGCAGTACTTC.

The V and J genes are TRBV11-2 and TRBJ2-2; D call uncertain. This CDR3 region has 14 residues. In germline, CDR1 is SGHAT, CDR2 FQNNGV. V lost 4 bases and J 9 bases, leaving 15 bases between the germline ends. The CDR3 nucleotides read TGTGCCAGCAGCTCGTCGTCGTTCCCGAGGGAGCTGTTTTTT. Its translation: CASSSSSFPRELFF.

This chain links TRBV28 with TRBJ1-2; maybe TRBD1 (6 bases). This CDR3 is 14 amino acids long. Trimming took 2 bases from V and 6 from J, leaving 13 bases between them. Germline assignment: CDR1 MDHEN and CDR2 SYDVKM. This CDR3 is CASSLPTGGHGYTF. The CDR3 DNA reads as TGTGCCAGCAGTTTACCGACAGGCGGCCATGGCTACACCTTC.

This clone showed up just a few times. The V call is TRBV29-1, the J call TRBJ1-1; possibly TRBD1 for D (5 bases). Trimming left V 3 bases short and J 3 bases short, with 11 bases between. Germline CDR1 is SQVTM and CDR2 is ANQGSEA. The CDR3 runs to 13 residues. CDR3 DNA: TGCAGCGTTGAGGAGGGGTTGGACACTGAAGCTTTCTTT. Translated, it gives CSVEEGLDTEAFF.

V usage is TRBV20-1 and J usage is TRBJ1-1; D gene ambiguous. Germline CDR1 reads DFQATT; CDR2 reads SNEGSKA (reference sequence). CDR3 size: 10 residues. V lost 0 bases and J lost 10, with 6 bases in between. The CDR3 loop reads CSARDSGAFF. CDR3 in DNA: TGCAGTGCTAGAGATAGCGGAGCTTTCTTT.

This chain joins TRBV9 and TRBJ2-7; D tentatively fits TRBD1 or TRBD2 (5 bases each). Per germline, CDR1 SGDLS and CDR2 YYNGEE. Trimming cost V 0 bases and J 1 base, with 14 bases left between them. This CDR3 is built from 16 residues. The CDR3 reads CASSVVKRKGSYEQYF. DNA of the CDR3: TGTGCCAGCAGCGTAGTCAAGCGGAAGGGGTCCTACGAGCAGTACTTC.

A few counts support this clone. CDR3 amino acids: CATTGQGSYEQYF. The CDR3, as DNA: TGTGCCACGACGGGACAGGGCTCCTACGAGCAGTACTTC. The chain uses TRBV27 and TRBJ2-7, with TRBD1 matching 9 bases. The V gene's germline CDR1 is MNHEY and CDR2 SMNVEV (reference sequence). The CDR3 consists of 13 residues. Germline trimming cut 10 bases from V and 0 bases from J; bases unmatched to any gene: 4.

This clone was counted only a few times. V is TRBV27 and J is TRBJ2-7; the D is unclear. Germline CDR1 reads MNHEY; CDR2 reads SMNVEV (reference sequence). Trimming removed 8 bases at V and 1 base at J, with 6 bases between. This CDR3 is built from 11 residues. CDR3 in amino acids: CASASSYEQYF. The CDR3 nucleotides read TGTGCCAGCGCGAGTTCCTACGAGCAGTACTTC.

This clone was counted at least ten times. V and J are TRBV11-2 and TRBJ2-1; perhaps TRBD2 as D (6 bases). The CDR3 loop spans 13 amino acids. CDR1 and CDR2 from the germline V gene are SGHAT and FQNNGV. With 8 bases removed from V and 0 bases from J, the gap between germline ends came to 8 bases. The CDR3 loop is CASGRTSYNEQFF. DNA of the CDR3: TGTGCCAGCGGGAGGACCTCCTACAATGAGCAGTTCTTC.

The chain couples TRBV7-9 to TRBJ2-3; D is unclear. Germline-derived CDR1 and CDR2 are SEHNR and FQNEAQ (reference sequence). V was cut by 3 bases and J by 6 bases, with 10 bases left in between. This CDR3 comprises 13 residues. Here the CDR3 DNA reads TGTGCCAGCAGCTTCTTAGTCCGGGATACGCAGTATTTT. Protein: CASSFLVRDTQYF.

As concerns this clone: Additional DNA sequences in this sample encode the identical CDR3. The V and J genes are TRBV19 and TRBJ1-1; D remains unclear. The V gene lost 3 bases and the J gene lost 8 bases, with 10 bases spanning the gap. Germline CDR1 LNHDA, CDR2 SQIVND (reference sequence). This CDR3 has 12 amino acids. CDR3 region: CASSMGGLEAFF. CDR3 coding DNA: TGTGCCAGTAGTATGGGAGGATTAGAAGCTTTCTTT.

This clone was recorded once. V gene TRBV9 combines with J gene TRBJ2-7; TRBD2 is a possible D gene (5 bases). This CDR3 is built from 14 residues. The ends were cut back, 2 bases at V and 3 bases at J, with 12 bases in the middle. The germline CDR1 and CDR2 sequences are SGDLS and YYNGEE. The CDR3 spells CASSVSSRDYEQYF. The DNA of the CDR3 is TGTGCCAGCAGCGTTTCATCACGGGACTACGAGCAGTACTTC.

The chain carries TRBV15 and TRBJ2-2; 14 bases are shared with TRBD2. V shed 2 bases, J shed 4 bases, and the junction held 6 bases outside the gene matches. This CDR3 region has 18 residues. The germline CDR1 and CDR2 sequences are LNHNV and YYDKDF (reference sequence). The CDR3 region has the DNA TGTGCCACCAGCAGAACGGGACTAGCGGGAGACGGCACCGGGGAGCTGTTTTTT. Translation gives CATSRTGLAGDGTGELFF.